This TCR beta chain appears in the sequencing data of a study of glioma-infiltrating T cells after dendritic cell vaccination. About the research overall: The vaccine used monocyte-derived dendritic cells pulsed overnight with autologous tumor lysate.

Primers: 60 V beta forward and 13 J beta reverse. Method: immunoSEQ multiplex PCR; TCRdb's copy keeps in-frame clones and lacks some. Here the sample spans about 49,000 clones, approximately 85% being singletons. Blood PBMC samples: pre-vaccination, two weeks post third vaccination, and at tumor progression. Germline CDR1 SGHNT, CDR2 YENEEA. The V segment lost 4 bases and the J segment 1 base; nucleotides outside the gene matches: 2. This CDR3 has 14 amino acids. Sample: blood, taken before dendritic cell vaccination. The gene calls are TRBV11-3 and TRBJ2-3; 7 bases agree with TRBD1. This sequence was found in a human donor with glioblastoma. As DNA, the CDR3 is TGTGCCAGCAGCTCCGGGACAGGCACAGATACGCAGTATTTT. Translation gives CASSSGTGTDTQYF.